The T cell receptor (beta chain) under discussion was sequenced for a study of identical twins listed by TCRdb under 2016. As for the study more broadly: The study deep-sequenced TCR alpha and beta repertoires from monozygotic twins, unrelated adults of various ages and cord blood to test whether fetal clonotypes persist. To rule out contamination, the twin experiments were replicated at different times with different library preparation protocols. The study at large found these results: Compared with coincidental sharing between unrelated individuals, an excess of low generation-probability sequences was observed among out-of-frame TCR alpha sequences shared between twins. Out-of-frame TCR alpha sharing in monozygotic twins was systematically underestimated by recombination models, whereas sharing between unrelated individuals was in agreement with the recombination models. The excess sharing between twins in beta out-of-frame sequences was weaker because fewer shared sequences reduced the signal-to-noise ratio. Abundant cord blood beta clonotypes had fewer insertions, young adult naive repertoires showed a similar but weaker trend, and memory repertoires showed no such trend. Conclusions relied on cross-sectional statistical analysis, since the same donors could not be followed over many years. Invariant T cells such as MAIT and iNKT could partly confound zero-insertion analyses, although diverse VJ usage argued against such confounding for most clonotypes.

Library construction relied on 5' RACE. TCRdb lists the instrument as Illumina HiSeq 2000. A universal primer binding site was introduced by template switching, and a unique molecular identifier was present in the final cDNA, enabling accurate counting of TCR cDNA molecules. First-strand cDNA for TCR alpha and beta chains was synthesized from specific primers in the conserved constant-segment region. To control for contamination, each cDNA library was double barcoded with a SMART-Mk sample barcode plus Illumina barcodes. TruSeq adapter sequences, together with Illumina sample barcodes, were added in two successive PCR steps. Sequencing of the TCR alpha and beta cDNA libraries was done on the Illumina HiSeq platform using custom primers. Per the original workflow: Raw reads were processed with MiGEC to extract unique molecular identifiers, and MiXCR was used to determine CDR3 positions. Recombination models were inferred per individual with the repgenHMM and IGoR tools using an EM algorithm. The tcR package in R was used for shared clonotype analysis, with sharing normalized by the product of cloneset sizes. To study raw recombination without the effects of thymic and clonal selection, out-of-frame nonproductive sequences were analyzed. TCRdb passed the public sequencing reads through fastp at Q25 and MiXCR, retaining productive beta sequences. Entries are consolidated by CDR3 protein sequence, retaining the most common genes and DNA. The V and J calls were not made by the authors but by TCRdb's processing. Within this sample are about 520,000 distinct CDR3 sequences, with roughly a fifth of them counted one time only. The top ten hold around 1% of the sample.

Only healthy Caucasian donors were included. The twin cohort consisted of three pairs of female monozygotic twins, all aged roughly 18 to 30 years. CD4+ and CD8+ T cell populations were isolated with positive isolation kits from Invitrogen. This clonotype was detected ten times or more. What this receptor recognizes is not known. No quality values exist for individual bases; no much larger clone is one base distant. The CDR3 runs 12 amino acids, cysteine and phenylalanine included. Only CDR3 DNA remains: 36 bases, in frame from the first base. Trimming costs V 2 bases and J 1 base, and their ends lie 3 bases apart. From the germline V gene, CDR1 is SGHRS and CDR2 is YFSETQ. The same data also contributed to another study, on T cells expressing NK-cell markers. Reported in the second study: Several donors provided sorted CD3+CD56+NKG2C+, CD3+CD56+NKG2C- and CD3+CD56-NKG2C+ T-cell subsets, whose TCR beta-chain repertoires were profiled. Among the eight sequenced donors, only one was HCMV-seronegative, while the other seven were HCMV-seropositive. To restrict sorting to alphabetaTCR-expressing T cells, an anti-gammadeltaTCR antibody was added in several experiments. For over five donors, the dominant CD3+CD56+NKG2C+ clonotypes were among the top 10 CD8+ clonotypes and accounted for roughly 1.0-8% of CD8+ T cells. Those dominant clonotypes were again the most abundant among CD3+CD56-NKG2C+ cells in several donors, at roughly 25-60.1%. It remained unclear whether the expanded NKG2C-expressing T cell clones were specific for HCMV antigens. Randomly selected healthy volunteers, three men and five women, were used as the eight sequenced donors. To determine HCMV serostatus, a commercial ELISA kit was used to detect HCMV-specific IgG in serum. Reads were demultiplexed and grouped by UMI with MIGEC, and clonotypes were assembled and quantified with MiTCR. To remove erroneous sequences, TCR cDNA sequences were retained only when supported by two or more reads. Downstream repertoire analysis used the tcR package, and clonotypes were matched across fractions by CDR3 nucleotide sequence plus V segment. Antigen specificity was annotated against VDJdb with VDJmatch, allowing one amino acid substitution in CDR3.

This TCR derives from a young woman in good health. The sequence joins TRBV5-1 to TRBJ2-5, with no confidently assigned D gene. Sequencing was done on a sample of CD4+ T cells sorted from blood. Here the CDR3 is given as CASSFAQETQYF. The DNA is TGCGCCAGCAGCTTCGCCCAAGAGACCCAGTACTTC.